These 5 T cell receptor beta chains originate from one sample sequenced in a study of cytotoxic CD8 clonotypes in ibrutinib-treated CLL. The data were produced by immunoSEQ multiplex PCR, yet TCRdb's version contains in-frame clones alone and is incomplete. The table records around 300,000 clones, about 80% of them present only once. Sequencing used PBMCs, obtained before ibrutinib treatment. These receptors all stem from a human donor with chronic lymphocytic leukemia.

The chain carries TRBV2 and TRBJ2-5; a possible D gene is TRBD1 (5 bases). CDR1 is SNHLY, CDR2 FYNNEI, per germline. Trimming stripped 4 bases from V and 5 bases from J, with 17 bases between. The CDR3 sequence is 15 residues long. CDR3 region: CASSVVGQDGETQYF. In DNA form, the CDR3 reads TGTGCCAGCAGTGTCGTGGGGCAGGATGGGGAGACCCAGTACTTC.

This sequence joins TRBV7-9 and TRBJ1-5; D might be TRBD1 (5 bases). The germline gives CDR1 SEHNR, CDR2 FQNEAQ (reference sequence). The V gene lost 7 bases and the J gene lost 5 bases, with 15 bases spanning the gap. The CDR3 spans 14 residues. Written as DNA, the CDR3 is TGTGCCAGCATATCAAGGGACGACGATCAGCCCCAGCATTTT. Translation: CASISRDDDQPQHF.

This chain connects TRBV7-5 to TRBJ2-1; the table's D call TRBD1 went unverified against the DNA. TRBV7-5 represents a pseudogene. The CDR3 is 15 residues long. CDR3 coding DNA: TGTGTCAGAAGCCCGGGACAGGGTGGCGACAATGAGCAGTTCTTC. It is translated as CVRSPGQGGDNEQFF.

This chain connects TRBV6-6 to TRBJ2-5; 10 positions agree with TRBD2. The CDR3 contains 14 residues. V was pared by 6 bases and J by 9 bases, with 10 bases of the junction left unmatched. Germline loops: CDR1 MNHNY, CDR2 SVGAGI (reference sequence). As DNA, the CDR3 is TGTGCCAGCAGACCACCTAGCGGGAGCTCGCCCCAGTACTTC. Its translation is CASRPPSGSSPQYF.

The chain links TRBV28 to TRBJ1-2, with D unresolved. Trimming took off 4 bases at V and 3 bases at J, with 6 bases between the two ends. In germline, CDR1 is MDHEN, CDR2 SYDVKM. The CDR3 sequence is 12 residues long. CDR3 amino acids: CASSWADYGYTF. DNA of the CDR3: TGTGCCAGCAGTTGGGCAGACTATGGCTACACCTTC.